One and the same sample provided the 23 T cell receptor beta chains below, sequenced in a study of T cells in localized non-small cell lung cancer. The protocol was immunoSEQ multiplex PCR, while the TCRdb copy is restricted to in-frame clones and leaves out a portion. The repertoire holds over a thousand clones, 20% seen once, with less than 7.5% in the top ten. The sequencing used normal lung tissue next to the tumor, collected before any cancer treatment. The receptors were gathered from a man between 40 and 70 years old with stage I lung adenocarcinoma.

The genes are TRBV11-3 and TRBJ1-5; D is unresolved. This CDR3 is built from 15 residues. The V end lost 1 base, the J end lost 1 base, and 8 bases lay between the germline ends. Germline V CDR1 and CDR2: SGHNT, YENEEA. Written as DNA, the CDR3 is TGTGCCAGCAGCTTAGGGACGGCCAGCAATCAGCCCCAGCATTTT. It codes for CASSLGTASNQPQHF.

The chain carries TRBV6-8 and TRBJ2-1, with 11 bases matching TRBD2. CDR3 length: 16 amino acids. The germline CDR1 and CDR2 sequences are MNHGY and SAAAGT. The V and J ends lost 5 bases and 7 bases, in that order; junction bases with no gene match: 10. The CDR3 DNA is TGTGCCAGCAGTGAGACGTGGCTAGCGGGAGGAAATGAGCAGTTCTTC. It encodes CASSETWLAGGNEQFF.

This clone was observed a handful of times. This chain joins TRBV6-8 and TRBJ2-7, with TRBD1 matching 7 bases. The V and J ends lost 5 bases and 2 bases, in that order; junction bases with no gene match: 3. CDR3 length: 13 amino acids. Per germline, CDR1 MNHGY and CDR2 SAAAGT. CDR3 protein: CASSRTGTYEQYF. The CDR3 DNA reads TGTGCCAGCAGTAGGACAGGAACCTACGAGCAGTACTTC.

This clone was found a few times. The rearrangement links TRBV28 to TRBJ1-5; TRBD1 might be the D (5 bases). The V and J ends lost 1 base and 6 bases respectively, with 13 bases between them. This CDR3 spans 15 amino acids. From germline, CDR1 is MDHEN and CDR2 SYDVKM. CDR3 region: CASSLLGQGGQPQHF. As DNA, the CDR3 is TGTGCCAGCAGTTTATTGGGCCAGGGAGGTCAGCCCCAGCATTTT.

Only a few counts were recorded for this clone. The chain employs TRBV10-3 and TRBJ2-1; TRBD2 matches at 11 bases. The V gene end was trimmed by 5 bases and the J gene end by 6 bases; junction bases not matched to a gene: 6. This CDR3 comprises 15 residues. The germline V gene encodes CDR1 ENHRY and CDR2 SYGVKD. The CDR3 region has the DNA TGTGCCATCAGTCCACTAGCGGGAGCCTCCAATGAGCAGTTCTTC. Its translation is CAISPLAGASNEQFF.

The CDR3 DNA is TGTGCCAGCAGTGATCCCGCCGCAACTAATGAAAAACTGTTTTTT. The encoded protein is CASSDPAATNEKLFF. This chain connects TRBV25-1 to TRBJ1-4, with D unclear. This CDR3 is built from 15 residues. CDR1 and CDR2 (germline): MGHDK, SYGVNS. Trimming pared 3 bases from V and 0 bases from J, leaving 8 bases between.

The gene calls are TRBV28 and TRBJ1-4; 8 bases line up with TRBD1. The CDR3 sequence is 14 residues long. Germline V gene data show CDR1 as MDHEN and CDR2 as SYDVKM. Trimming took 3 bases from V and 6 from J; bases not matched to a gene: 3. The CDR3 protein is CASSLATGDEKLFF. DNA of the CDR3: TGTGCCAGCAGTTTGGCGACAGGGGATGAAAAACTGTTTTTT. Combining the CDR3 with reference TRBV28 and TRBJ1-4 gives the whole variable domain DVKVTQSSRYLVKRTGEKVFLECVQDMDHENMFWYRQDPGLGLRLIYFSYDVKMKEKGDIPEGYSVSREKKERFSLILESASTNQTSMYLCASSLATGDEKLFFGSGTQLSVL.

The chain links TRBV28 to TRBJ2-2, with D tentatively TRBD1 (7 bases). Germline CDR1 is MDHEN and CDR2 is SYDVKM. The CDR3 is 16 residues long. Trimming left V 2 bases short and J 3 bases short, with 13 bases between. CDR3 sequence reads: CASSLISGGYTGELFF. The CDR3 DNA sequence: TGTGCCAGCAGTTTAATCTCAGGGGGGTACACCGGGGAGCTGTTTTTT.

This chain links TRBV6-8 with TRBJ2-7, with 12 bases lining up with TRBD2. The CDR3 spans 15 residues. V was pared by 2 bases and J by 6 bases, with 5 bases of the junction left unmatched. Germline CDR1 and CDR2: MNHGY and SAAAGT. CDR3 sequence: CASSYLAGGHGEQYF. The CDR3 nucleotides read TGTGCCAGCAGTTACCTAGCGGGAGGGCACGGCGAGCAGTACTTC.

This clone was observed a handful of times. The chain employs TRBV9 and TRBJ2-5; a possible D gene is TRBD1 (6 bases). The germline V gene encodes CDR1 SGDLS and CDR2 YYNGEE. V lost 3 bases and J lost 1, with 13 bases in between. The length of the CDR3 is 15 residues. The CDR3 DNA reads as TGTGCCAGCAGCGCCTCCCCAGGGGTCCAAGAGACCCAGTACTTC. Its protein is CASSASPGVQETQYF.

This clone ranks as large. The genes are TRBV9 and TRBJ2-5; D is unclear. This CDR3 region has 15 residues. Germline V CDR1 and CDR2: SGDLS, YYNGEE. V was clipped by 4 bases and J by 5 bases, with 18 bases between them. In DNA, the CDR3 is TGTGCCAGCAGCCCAGACCTCGGGCAGATGGAGACCCAGTACTTC. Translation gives CASSPDLGQMETQYF.

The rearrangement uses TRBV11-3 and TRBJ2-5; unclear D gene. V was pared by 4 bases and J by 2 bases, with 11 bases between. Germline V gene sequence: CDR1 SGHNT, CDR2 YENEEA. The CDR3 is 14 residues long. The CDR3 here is CASSSPPAQETQYF. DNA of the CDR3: TGTGCCAGCAGCTCCCCCCCGGCGCAAGAGACCCAGTACTTC.

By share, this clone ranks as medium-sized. The CDR3 is CASSQTGTRGEQYF. Here the CDR3 DNA reads TGCGCCAGCAGCCAGACCGGGACTAGGGGCGAGCAGTACTTC. This sequence joins TRBV4-1 and TRBJ2-7; 8 positions agree with TRBD2. Germline V gene lookup returns CDR1 MGHRA and CDR2 YSYEKL. V lost 3 bases and J lost 6; bases outside the gene matches: 7. The CDR3 is made up of 14 amino acids.

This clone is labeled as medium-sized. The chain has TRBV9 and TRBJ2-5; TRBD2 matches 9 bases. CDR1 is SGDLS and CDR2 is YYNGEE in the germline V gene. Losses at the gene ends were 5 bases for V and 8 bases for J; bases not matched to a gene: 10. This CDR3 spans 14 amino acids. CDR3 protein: CASSEASGTETQYF. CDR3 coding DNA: TGTGCCAGCAGTGAAGCTAGCGGGACGGAAACCCAGTACTTC.

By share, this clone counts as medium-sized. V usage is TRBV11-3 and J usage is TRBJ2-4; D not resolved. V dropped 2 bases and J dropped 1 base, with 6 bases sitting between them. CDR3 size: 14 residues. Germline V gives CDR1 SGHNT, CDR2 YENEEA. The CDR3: CASSLQVAKNIQYF. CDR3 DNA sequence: TGTGCCAGCAGCTTACAGGTGGCCAAAAACATTCAGTACTTC.

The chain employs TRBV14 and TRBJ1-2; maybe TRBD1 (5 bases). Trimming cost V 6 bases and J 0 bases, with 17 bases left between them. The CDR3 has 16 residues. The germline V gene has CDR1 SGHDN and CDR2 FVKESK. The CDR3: CASSPAPRGANYGYTF. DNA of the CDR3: TGTGCCAGCAGTCCCGCCCCCCGGGGGGCTAACTATGGCTACACCTTC.

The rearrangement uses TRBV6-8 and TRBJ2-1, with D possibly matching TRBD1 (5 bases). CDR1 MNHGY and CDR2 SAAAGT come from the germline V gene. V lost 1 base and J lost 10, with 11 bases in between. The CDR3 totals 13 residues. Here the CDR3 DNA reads TGTGCCAGCAGTTACTTCCCTCCAGGGGAGCAGTTCTTC. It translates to CASSYFPPGEQFF.

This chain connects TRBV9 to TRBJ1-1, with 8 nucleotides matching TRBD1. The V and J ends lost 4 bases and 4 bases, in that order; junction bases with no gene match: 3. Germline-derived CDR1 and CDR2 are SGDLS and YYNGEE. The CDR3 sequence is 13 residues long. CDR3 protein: CASSLTGGTEAFF. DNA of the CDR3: TGTGCCAGCAGCCTAACAGGGGGCACTGAAGCTTTCTTT.

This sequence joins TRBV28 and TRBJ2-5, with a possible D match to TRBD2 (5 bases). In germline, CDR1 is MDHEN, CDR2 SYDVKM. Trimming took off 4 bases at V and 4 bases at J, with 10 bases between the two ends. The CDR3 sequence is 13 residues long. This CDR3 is CASSSLRAETQYF. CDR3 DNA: TGTGCCAGCAGTTCGTTGAGGGCAGAGACCCAGTACTTC. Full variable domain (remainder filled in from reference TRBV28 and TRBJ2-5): DVKVTQSSRYLVKRTGEKVFLECVQDMDHENMFWYRQDPGLGLRLIYFSYDVKMKEKGDIPEGYSVSREKKERFSLILESASTNQTSMYLCASSSLRAETQYFGPGTRLLVL.

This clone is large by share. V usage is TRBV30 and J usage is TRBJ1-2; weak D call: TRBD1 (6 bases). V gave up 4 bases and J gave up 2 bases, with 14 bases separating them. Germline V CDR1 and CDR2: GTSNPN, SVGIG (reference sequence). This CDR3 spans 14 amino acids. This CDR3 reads CAWMSRDTNYGYTF. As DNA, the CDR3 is TGTGCCTGGATGTCCCGGGACACGAACTATGGCTACACCTTC.

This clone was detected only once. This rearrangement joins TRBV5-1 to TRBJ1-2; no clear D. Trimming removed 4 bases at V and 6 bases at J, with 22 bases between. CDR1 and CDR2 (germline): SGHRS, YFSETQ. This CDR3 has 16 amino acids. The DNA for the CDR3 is TGCGCCAGCAGCAGGAATAACCGGGCCACAGATGATGGCTACACCTTC. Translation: CASSRNNRATDDGYTF.

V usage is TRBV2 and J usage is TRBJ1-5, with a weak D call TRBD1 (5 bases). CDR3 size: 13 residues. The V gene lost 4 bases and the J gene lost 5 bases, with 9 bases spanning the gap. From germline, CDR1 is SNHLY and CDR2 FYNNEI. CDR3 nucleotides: TGTGCCAGCAGTGGGGGGGAGGATCAGCCCCAGCATTTT. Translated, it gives CASSGGEDQPQHF.

CDR3: CASREGTGSYGYTF. DNA of the CDR3: TGTGCCAGCAGGGAGGGGACAGGGTCTTATGGCTACACCTTC. V is TRBV28 and J is TRBJ1-2, with 9 bases aligning to TRBD1. The ends lost 6 bases at V and 5 bases at J; junction bases unmatched: 7. The V gene's germline CDR1 is MDHEN and CDR2 SYDVKM. This CDR3 spans 14 amino acids.